This entry describes one TCR beta chain. The clone's antigen remains unknown. No base qualities exist here, and no much larger clone lies one base off it. The data belong to a study of T cell therapy after organ transplantation (dated by TCRdb to 2018 to 2020). Some background on the complete study: Autologous CMV-specific T cells, expanded in vitro for around 2 weeks with a peptide pool of 30 HLA class I and II CMV epitopes, were used as therapy products. An open-label phase I trial of autologous CMV-specific adoptive T cell therapy in solid-organ transplant recipients was the basis for the study, which was a follow-up TRBV repertoire analysis. Of the roughly ten patients, eight were classified as clinical responders and two as nonresponders. Pretherapy peripheral blood samples were collected before commencement of T cell therapy. Across 2 to 6 intravenous infusions, patients got a median of 1.92 x 10^8 CMV-specific T cells. Only about 85% of the 10 patients had long-term post-therapy samples available. Patients were given up to 6 doses of T cells at 2-week intervals and were followed for roughly 27 weeks after finishing therapy.

Broader findings and caveats from the paper: Few detected expansions in nonresponders may reflect reduced sample coverage from poor CD8+ T cell yield. Because the cohort was small, confounders such as concurrent antirejection and antiviral medications could not be assessed. The fold change in CD8 clonality after therapy was inversely correlated with pretherapy clonality, which suggests that less biased repertoires were more open to remodeling. Both transferred clonotypes and endogenous clonotypes not detected in the therapy products appeared to be included in post-therapy reconstitution. Before therapy, nonresponders had marked clonal expansions, and after therapy the repertoires of nonresponders changed only minimally.

The germline ends are 12 bases apart after V is trimmed by 5 bases and J by 0 bases. Per the germline V gene, SGHTA is the CDR1 and FQGNSA is the CDR2. Measured from the cysteine to the phenylalanine, the CDR3 is 15 residues long. The CDR3 DNA has 45 bases and is translated from base 1. The sample's time point, from its label and the paper: before start of T cell therapy. Solid-organ transplant recipients with drug-resistant/recurrent cytomegalovirus were included as patients. Approximately nine trial participants were selected for repertoire analysis based on availability of post-therapy peripheral blood mononuclear cells. Viable CD3+CD8+CD4- lymphocytes were isolated from PBMCs by sorting on a BD FACSAria III. The Qiagen DNeasy Kit was used to extract genomic DNA from sorted cells. The immunoSEQ two-step, bias-controlled multiplex PCR assay was used to amplify TRB CDR3 regions from genomic DNA. CDR3 libraries were sequenced on an Illumina NextSeq 500. In the paper's pipeline: The immunoSEQ Analyzer platform was used for the initial alignment and bioinformatics, which included bias normalization against synthetic CDR3 analogs. V, D and J genes were annotated according to IMGT database definitions. Further TRBV analyses used VDJtools version 1.1.10 and the R package tcR version 2.2.1.11 with default settings. GLIPH analysis was done using default settings in version 1.0. In CDR3 sequences with at least 5 reads, significant changes in clonotype frequency were tested by a 2-sided binomial test with Benjamini-Hochberg correction (alpha = 0.01). TCRdb stores this immuneACCESS table with in-frame sequences only. Part of the clones is absent; in the studies checked, under half of the shortfall reflects unresolved V genes, and no reason is known for the rest. V and J calls and clone size are copied from that table; D and trimming were computed from the DNA. A total of some 47,000 clones appear in this sample, approximately 94% of them only once. The ten biggest clones cover around 3.2% of the sample.

The rearranged chain carries TRBV7-2 and TRBJ2-3; the D segment could be TRBD1, given 5 matching bases. The TCR comes from a human patient who had received a solid organ transplant and had CMV disease. The starting material was CD8+ T cells from blood, obtained before autologous CMV-specific T cell therapy. CDR3 loop: CASSPGASSTDTQYF. In nucleotide form, the sequence is TGTGCCAGCAGCCCTGGGGCTTCTAGCACAGATACGCAGTATTTT. The full variable domain, with segments outside the CDR3 supplied by the reference TRBV7-2 and TRBJ2-3 proteins, appears as GAGVSQSPSNKVTEKGKDVELRCDPISGHTALYWYRQSLGQGLEFLIYFQGNSAPDKSGLPSDRFSAERTGGSVSTLTIQRTQQEDSAVYLCASSPGASSTDTQYFGPGTRLTVL.